This T cell receptor beta chain comes out of a study of T cell responses to AZD1222 COVID-19 vaccine. Whole-study results and caveats: A mostly white British donor set with more females was recruited, and clonal diversity was possibly underestimated. When two AZD1222 doses had been given, Spike-specific TCR breadth and depth rose. Repertoires were obtained solely post-peak T cell response. Mapped onto spike, vaccine-associated CD4 TCRs spanned it and were dominant at 160-218 and 743-854.

Remarks on this clone: Its antigen is undetermined.

Assay: immunoSEQ multiplex PCR; the TCRdb copy retains only in-frame clones and omits some. The sample shows 70,000 to 90,000 clones, roughly 86% of them seen only once. Germline V CDR1 and CDR2: SGHRS, YFSETQ. V lost 4 bases, J lost 5 bases, and 12 bases lay in between. The CDR3 length is 13 residues. The sequence came from an adult in good health. The rearrangement joins TRBV5-1 to TRBJ1-2; D not resolved. This specimen consisted of peripheral blood, obtained on day 0 of AZD1222 vaccination. The CDR3 DNA reads TGCGCCAGCAGCCTAGACGCAGAGTATGGCTACACCTTC. Amino acid sequence: CASSLDAEYGYTF. The full variable domain, in which reference TRBV5-1 and TRBJ1-2 provide the parts outside the CDR3, is KAGVTQTPRYLIKTRGQQVTLSCSPISGHRSVSWYQQTPGQGLQFLFEYFSETQRNKGNFPGRFSGRQFSNSRSEMNVSTLELGDSALYLCASSLDAEYGYTFGSGTRLTVV.